Listed below are T cell receptor beta chains from one sample, sequenced in a study of technical replicates of blood from a handful of donors. The repertoire was sequenced with immunoSEQ multiplex PCR; TCRdb's copy has only in-frame clones and lacks some. The profile shows 60,000 or so clones, around 87% of them singletons. Sequencing was performed on PBMCs. The source of these receptors is a human donor in good health. Some clones in this sample may be carry-over from other donors' samples. Each CDR3 is given with its conserved first and last residue. Each record gives: clone size, D gene, J gene, V gene, CDR3 DNA, CDR3 protein. A D gene is named only where the DNA matches it firmly. Size values are once, few and many counts, or a class for expanded clones, and some rows have none.

abundance: few
d_gene: -
j_gene: TRBJ1-1
v_gene: TRBV7-7
CDR3nt: TGTGCCAGCAGCTTACACTTGAACACTGAAGCTTTCTTT
CDR3aa: CASSLHLNTEAFF

abundance: -
d_gene: -
j_gene: TRBJ2-7
v_gene: TRBV10-2
CDR3nt: TGCGCCAGCAGGGATTTATCAGGGGCTTACGAGCAGTACTTC
CDR3aa: CASRDLSGAYEQYF

abundance: -
d_gene: TRBD1
j_gene: TRBJ1-2
v_gene: TRBV5-4
CDR3nt: TGTGCCAGCAGCCTAACAGGGGGGATGGGGGGCTACACCTTC
CDR3aa: CASSLTGGMGGYTF

abundance: -
d_gene: -
j_gene: TRBJ2-4
v_gene: TRBV5-1
CDR3nt: TGCGCCAGCAGCCCGGGACAGCCGGGGGACATTCAGTACTTC
CDR3aa: CASSPGQPGDIQYF

abundance: -
d_gene: -
j_gene: TRBJ1-1
v_gene: TRBV29-1
CDR3nt: TGCAGCGCCGAGCGGGGTCTGAACACTGAAGCTTTCTTT
CDR3aa: CSAERGLNTEAFF

abundance: -
d_gene: TRBD2
j_gene: TRBJ2-4
v_gene: TRBV7-3
CDR3nt: TGTGCCAGCAGCTTGGGGACTAGCGGGACCAAAAACATTCAGTACTTC
CDR3aa: CASSLGTSGTKNIQYF

abundance: -
d_gene: TRBD1
j_gene: TRBJ1-3
v_gene: TRBV7-2
CDR3nt: TGTGCCAGCAGCTTAGGGGGACAGGGAATCTCTGGAAACACCATATATTTT
CDR3aa: CASSLGGQGISGNTIYF

abundance: -
d_gene: TRBD1
j_gene: TRBJ2-5
v_gene: TRBV2
CDR3nt: TGTGCCAGCAGGCGGGACAGGGGGCCAGAGACCCAGTACTTC
CDR3aa: CASRRDRGPETQYF

abundance: -
d_gene: TRBD2
j_gene: TRBJ2-1
v_gene: TRBV19
CDR3nt: TGTGCCAGTAGGAGATCTAGCGGGGGGTCCTACAATGAGCAGTTCTTC
CDR3aa: CASRRSSGGSYNEQFF

abundance: few
d_gene: -
j_gene: TRBJ1-1
v_gene: TRBV5-6
CDR3nt: TGTGCCAGCAGCTTGTGGGTGGGGGGAGGCACTGAAGCTTTCTTT
CDR3aa: CASSLWVGGGTEAFF

abundance: -
d_gene: TRBD2
j_gene: TRBJ2-7
v_gene: TRBV13
CDR3nt: TGTGCCAGCAGCTCGGGACTAGCGGAAGGCTACGAGCAGTACTTC
CDR3aa: CASSSGLAEGYEQYF

abundance: -
d_gene: TRBD1
j_gene: TRBJ2-1
v_gene: TRBV4-2
CDR3nt: TGTGCCAGCAGCCAAGTACGGACAGGGGGCGTGGATGAGCAGTTCTTC
CDR3aa: CASSQVRTGGVDEQFF

abundance: -
d_gene: TRBD1
j_gene: TRBJ2-5
v_gene: TRBV19
CDR3nt: TGTGCCAGTAGTGCCCAGGGGGCCGTAGAGACCCAGTACTTC
CDR3aa: CASSAQGAVETQYF

abundance: -
d_gene: TRBD2
j_gene: TRBJ2-2
v_gene: TRBV2
CDR3nt: TGTGCCAGCAAAGAAGCGGGGGGGCAGGTCGGGGAGCTGTTTTTT
CDR3aa: CASKEAGGQVGELFF

abundance: -
d_gene: TRBD1
j_gene: TRBJ1-2
v_gene: TRBV4-1
CDR3nt: TGCGCCAGCAGCTCGCGGACAGGGGGAGGTGGCTACACCTTC
CDR3aa: CASSSRTGGGGYTF

abundance: -
d_gene: -
j_gene: TRBJ2-2
v_gene: TRBV6-5
CDR3nt: TGTGCCAGCAGTTATGAGTTGGCCGGGGAGCTGTTTTTT
CDR3aa: CASSYELAGELFF

abundance: -
d_gene: TRBD1
j_gene: TRBJ2-1
v_gene: TRBV7-2
CDR3nt: TGTGCCAGCAGCTTAGACAGGGGATCCTACAATGAGCAGTTCTTC
CDR3aa: CASSLDRGSYNEQFF

abundance: -
d_gene: -
j_gene: TRBJ2-5
v_gene: TRBV7-2
CDR3nt: TGTGCCAGCAGCCTCGCCGGGACAAAAGAGACCCAGTACTTC
CDR3aa: CASSLAGTKETQYF

abundance: -
d_gene: TRBD1
j_gene: TRBJ1-1
v_gene: TRBV7-2
CDR3nt: TGTGCCAGCAGCTTTACCGCGGGACAGGCGGTGAACACTGAAGCTTTCTTT
CDR3aa: CASSFTAGQAVNTEAFF

abundance: few
d_gene: -
j_gene: TRBJ2-1
v_gene: TRBV4-3
CDR3nt: TGCGCCAGCAGCCAAGACAATCCCGTCAGCTCCTACAATGAGCAGTTCTTC
CDR3aa: CASSQDNPVSSYNEQFF

abundance: -
d_gene: -
j_gene: TRBJ1-5
v_gene: TRBV4-1
CDR3nt: TGCGCCAGCAGCCAAGAGTGGAGAGACAGAAATTATCAGCCCCAGCATTTT
CDR3aa: CASSQEWRDRNYQPQHF

abundance: -
d_gene: -
j_gene: TRBJ2-1
v_gene: TRBV9
CDR3nt: TGTGCCAGCAGCGTAGAGGGGGGGCATGAGCAGTTCTTC
CDR3aa: CASSVEGGHEQFF

abundance: few
d_gene: TRBD1
j_gene: TRBJ2-2
v_gene: TRBV5-1
CDR3nt: TGCGCCAGCAGCCCGGGGGGACAGGGTATCCAAATTGTCCCCGGGGAGCTGTTTTTT
CDR3aa: CASSPGGQGIQIVPGELFF

abundance: -
d_gene: TRBD1
j_gene: TRBJ2-7
v_gene: TRBV4-2
CDR3nt: TGTGCCAGCAGCCAAGTGGGACAGGGCTCCTACGAGCAGTACTTC
CDR3aa: CASSQVGQGSYEQYF

abundance: few
d_gene: TRBD2
j_gene: TRBJ2-1
v_gene: TRBV19
CDR3nt: TGTGCCAGTAGTGCCCCGGGACTAGTCTTCAATGAGCAGTTCTTC
CDR3aa: CASSAPGLVFNEQFF

abundance: few
d_gene: -
j_gene: TRBJ2-1
v_gene: TRBV6-6
CDR3nt: TGTGCCAGCAGTTACTCCAGGGGATGGTTCTTC
CDR3aa: CASSYSRGWFF

abundance: -
d_gene: -
j_gene: TRBJ1-2
v_gene: TRBV6-5
CDR3nt: TGTGCCAGCAGTTACACCACAGGGTTAGGCTATGGCTACACCTTC
CDR3aa: CASSYTTGLGYGYTF

abundance: -
d_gene: TRBD2
j_gene: TRBJ2-4
v_gene: TRBV19
CDR3nt: TGTGCCAGTTCCAACGGGCTAGCGGGGGGGCGAGGTGAAAACATTCAGTACTTC
CDR3aa: CASSNGLAGGRGENIQYF

abundance: -
d_gene: TRBD1
j_gene: TRBJ1-4
v_gene: TRBV18
CDR3nt: TGTGCCAGCTCACCAGCGGGACAGGGGGTGATCGGTGAAAAACTGTTTTTT
CDR3aa: CASSPAGQGVIGEKLFF

abundance: few
d_gene: -
j_gene: TRBJ1-1
v_gene: TRBV2
CDR3nt: TGTGCCAGGACAGCTCGGCGCACTGAAGCTTTCTTT
CDR3aa: CARTARRTEAFF

abundance: -
d_gene: TRBD1
j_gene: TRBJ1-1
v_gene: TRBV6-4
CDR3nt: TGTGCCACCAGACAGGGGGCGAACACTGAAGCTTTCTTT
CDR3aa: CATRQGANTEAFF

abundance: -
d_gene: -
j_gene: TRBJ1-6
v_gene: TRBV10-3
CDR3nt: TGTGCCACCAAGTCAGGGGCAGATAATTCACCCCTCCACTTT
CDR3aa: CATKSGADNSPLHF

abundance: -
d_gene: -
j_gene: TRBJ1-3
v_gene: TRBV6-5
CDR3nt: TGTGCCAGCAGTACAAGCTCTGGAAACACCATATATTTT
CDR3aa: CASSTSSGNTIYF

abundance: -
d_gene: TRBD2
j_gene: TRBJ2-1
v_gene: TRBV7-6
CDR3nt: TGTGCCAGCAGCTTGGAAAACGGGGGGGCTAAGGATGAGCAGTTCTTC
CDR3aa: CASSLENGGAKDEQFF

abundance: -
d_gene: -
j_gene: TRBJ2-1
v_gene: TRBV4-1
CDR3nt: TGCGCCAGCAGCCAGGCCTCAAGTCCCAATGAGCAGTTCTTC
CDR3aa: CASSQASSPNEQFF

abundance: few
d_gene: TRBD1
j_gene: TRBJ2-1
v_gene: TRBV15
CDR3nt: TGTGCCACCAGCAGTCATCAGGGGGCCGCCCGTTTCTACAATGAGCAGTTCTTC
CDR3aa: CATSSHQGAARFYNEQFF

abundance: -
d_gene: -
j_gene: TRBJ2-7
v_gene: TRBV9
CDR3nt: TGTGCCAGCAGCGTTGGTGTTACAGGGAGTTACGAGCAGTACTTC
CDR3aa: CASSVGVTGSYEQYF

abundance: -
d_gene: -
j_gene: TRBJ1-4
v_gene: TRBV7-9
CDR3nt: TGTGCCAGCAGCTTAGTGTTGGCAGGGGCCCGTGAACTGTTTTTT
CDR3aa: CASSLVLAGARELFF

abundance: once
d_gene: TRBD1
j_gene: TRBJ1-1
v_gene: TRBV6-5
CDR3nt: TGTGCCAGCACCAACCACAGGGGAGGAAACACTGAAGCTTTCTTT
CDR3aa: CASTNHRGGNTEAFF